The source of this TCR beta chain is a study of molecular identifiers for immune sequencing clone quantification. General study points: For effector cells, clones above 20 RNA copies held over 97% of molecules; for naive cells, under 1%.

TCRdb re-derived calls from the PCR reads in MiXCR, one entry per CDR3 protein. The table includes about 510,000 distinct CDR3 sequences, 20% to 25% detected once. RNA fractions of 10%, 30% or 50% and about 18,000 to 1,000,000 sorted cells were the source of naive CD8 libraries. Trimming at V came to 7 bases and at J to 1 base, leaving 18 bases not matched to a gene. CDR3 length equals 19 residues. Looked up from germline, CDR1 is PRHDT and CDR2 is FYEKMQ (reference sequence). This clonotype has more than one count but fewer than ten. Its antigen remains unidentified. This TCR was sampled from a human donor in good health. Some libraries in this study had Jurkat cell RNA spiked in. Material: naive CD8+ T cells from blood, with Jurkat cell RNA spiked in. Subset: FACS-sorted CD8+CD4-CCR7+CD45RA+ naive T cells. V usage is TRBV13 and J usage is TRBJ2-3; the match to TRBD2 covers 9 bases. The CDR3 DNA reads TGTGCCAGCACCTCTGTTGACAGCGGGAGGTATAAGGGCACAGATACGCAGTATTTT. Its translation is CASTSVDSGRYKGTDTQYF.